These 4 T cell receptor beta chains were all obtained from the same sample, sequenced in a study of vaccination effects on CD4 cells after COVID-19. TCRdb keeps only in-frame clones here, not all; method: immunoSEQ multiplex PCR. The repertoire holds 67,000 or so clones, with around 72% as singletons. These TCRs' antigens remain unknown. After expansion with viral peptide pools in the ViraFEST assay, antigen-specific CD4+ T cells were sequenced. Isolating CD4+ T cells followed less than 12 days of culture. The healthy vaccine recipients, who had no prior SARS-CoV-2 infection, showed negative nucleocapsid antibodies. Sequencing used CD4+ T cells from PBMCs cultured with HCoV-OC43 spike peptides, obtained before COVID-19 vaccination. Subset specified: HCoV-OC43 spike overlapping peptide pool stimulation. These receptors were obtained from a human donor who received a COVID-19 vaccine.

This clone occurred a few times. J is TRBJ1-1 and V is TRBV5-1; D remains ambiguous. The CDR3 covers 14 residues. Trimming stripped 0 bases from V and 1 base from J, with 7 bases between. Germline values: CDR1 SGHRS, CDR2 YFSETQ. CDR3 nucleotide sequence: TGCGCCAGCAGCTTGGGCTCTACGAACACTGAAGCTTTCTTT. Encoded protein: CASSLGSTNTEAFF.

V gene TRBV28 combines with J gene TRBJ2-1; D is uncertain. CDR1 and CDR2 from the germline V gene are MDHEN and SYDVKM. The germline V and J ends were trimmed by 2 bases and 0 bases, with 8 bases remaining between them. This CDR3 contains 15 residues. The CDR3 DNA follows: TGTGCCAGCAGTTTAGTCCCGAGCTCCTACAATGAGCAGTTCTTC. It codes for CASSLVPSSYNEQFF.

This clone showed up just once. V gene TRBV3-1 (or the pseudogene TRBV3-2) combines with J gene TRBJ2-5; tentative D call: TRBD1 (5 bases). The germline V gene encodes CDR1 LGHDT and CDR2 YNNKEL (reference sequence). Trimming removed 0 bases at V and 4 bases at J, with 15 bases between. The CDR3 totals 16 residues. The CDR3 spells CASSQEWGLERETQYF. In DNA, the CDR3 is TGTGCCAGCAGCCAAGAGTGGGGCCTAGAACGAGAGACCCAGTACTTC.

V is TRBV5-1 and J is TRBJ2-2, with D possibly being TRBD2 (6 bases). The CDR3 has 16 residues. Trimming cost V 4 bases and J 3 bases, with 16 bases left between them. The V gene's germline CDR1 is SGHRS and CDR2 YFSETQ. This CDR3 is CASSDPGGAHTGELFF. CDR3 DNA: TGCGCCAGCAGCGATCCGGGCGGGGCCCACACCGGGGAGCTGTTTTTT.